This T cell receptor (beta chain) is drawn from a study of response to subunit inactivated influenza vaccine. The CDR3 sequence is 15 residues long. In germline, CDR1 is LNHDA, CDR2 SQIVND (reference sequence). V was trimmed by 3 bases and J by 1 base, leaving 12 bases between them. TCRdb recomputed calls from the RT-PCR reads with MiXCR, one row per CDR3 protein. The repertoire holds about 310,000 distinct CDR3 sequences, with about 20% as singletons. This receptor was obtained from a man in his fifties or sixties who received an inactivated influenza vaccine. The material sequenced was PBMCs from blood, taken approximately 20 months after vaccination. This chain connects TRBV19 to TRBJ1-2; D remains unclear. Here the CDR3 reads CASSMGGSYNYGYTF. As DNA, the CDR3 is TGTGCCAGTAGTATGGGAGGCAGTTATAACTATGGCTACACCTTC.